This T cell receptor beta chain comes out of a study of blood T cell repertoires in COVID-19. Study details: Sites across the United States, Italy and Spain contributed samples from acute and convalescent COVID-19. From T cells, B-cell-depleted T cells, or PBMCs came the material, which was cDNA or gDNA.

This CDR3 comprises 18 residues. Trimming left V 6 bases short and J 5 bases short, with 28 bases between. Germline V CDR1 and CDR2: LGHNT, FRNRAP. In the authors' workflow: How many nucleated cells were present was estimated from reference gene primer amplification. Sequenced by immunoSEQ multiplex PCR; TCRdb stores in-frame clones only, minus some. That table gives V, J and clone size, and the DNA gave D and trimming. The sample yields 150,000 to 200,000 clones, 75% to 90% seen once. Input material: peripheral blood. The chain combines TRBV12-5 with TRBJ2-5, with D possibly TRBD2 on 7 matching bases. This clonotype originated in a man in his forties with acute or convalescent COVID-19. The CDR3 spells CASGGTPSREGVDETQYF. The CDR3 bases are TGTGCTAGTGGGGGGACCCCATCCAGGGAGGGGGTGGACGAGACCCAGTACTTC.